The 14 T cell receptor beta chains reported below all come from one sample, sequenced in a study of blood T cell repertoires in COVID-19. Measured with immunoSEQ multiplex PCR; TCRdb has only the in-frame clones, and not every one. The table shows approximately 390,000 clones, with 85% to 90% occurring only once. Sequencing input: peripheral blood. The receptor set was obtained from a man aged 18-30 years with active or convalescent COVID-19.

The chain links TRBV5-1 to TRBJ2-5; TRBD1 matches 9 bases. The CDR3 covers 12 residues. From germline, CDR1 is SGHRS and CDR2 YFSETQ. V trimming: 8 bases; J trimming: 3 bases; junction bases outside the gene matches: 2. In DNA form, the CDR3 reads TGCGCCAGTAGGGACAGGGAAGAGACCCAGTACTTC. Amino acids: CASRDREETQYF.

This clone was seen a few times. This sample also contains other DNA sequences that code for the same CDR3. The gene calls are TRBV9 and TRBJ1-1, with D unresolved. Germline CDR1 SGDLS, CDR2 YYNGEE. V was cut by 1 base and J by 3 bases, with 7 bases left in between. The CDR3 spans 13 residues. CDR3 bases: TGTGCCAGCAGCGTAAATCCGGACACTGAAGCTTTCTTT. Amino acids: CASSVNPDTEAFF.

The J gene is TRBJ2-7, the V gene TRBV4-1; unclear D gene. Germline V lookup: CDR1 MGHRA, CDR2 YSYEKL. Trimming pared 1 base from V and 2 bases from J, leaving 9 bases between. The CDR3 spans 14 residues. CDR3: CASSQGVRTYEQYF. In DNA form, the CDR3 reads TGCGCCAGCAGCCAAGGTGTCAGAACCTACGAGCAGTACTTC.

The chain links TRBV10-3 to TRBJ1-5; tentatively, D is TRBD1 (5 bases). Trimming removed 3 bases at V and 7 bases at J, with 10 bases between. Germline V gives CDR1 ENHRY, CDR2 SYGVKD. The CDR3 is made up of 13 amino acids. The CDR3 is CAISEAGNQPQHF. CDR3 in DNA: TGTGCCATCAGTGAAGCAGGGAACCAGCCCCAGCATTTT.

The chain is built from TRBV19 and TRBJ2-1; 10 positions agree with TRBD2. The CDR3 is 14 residues long. Trimming removed 5 bases from V and 7 bases from J; junction bases left unmatched: 5. Germline V CDR1 and CDR2: LNHDA, SQIVND (reference sequence). In DNA, the CDR3 is TGTGCCAGTAGTCCCAGCGGGGGGGCGAATGAGCAGTTCTTC. This sequence encodes CASSPSGGANEQFF.

J is TRBJ2-5 and V is TRBV7-6, with a possible D match to TRBD1 (5 bases). This CDR3 spans 15 amino acids. CDR1 SGHVS and CDR2 FNYEAQ come from the germline V gene. V lost 3 bases to trimming and J lost 3 bases, with 14 bases between them. CDR3: CASSFRPPGKETQYF. The CDR3 DNA follows: TGTGCCAGCAGCTTTCGGCCCCCAGGGAAAGAGACCCAGTACTTC.

The rearrangement links TRBV19 to TRBJ2-7; TRBD1 might be the D (5 bases). In germline, CDR1 is LNHDA, CDR2 SQIVND (reference sequence). This CDR3 has 14 amino acids. With 5 bases removed from V and 4 bases from J, the gap between germline ends came to 15 bases. CDR3: CASSPRRSGYEQYF. The CDR3 coding sequence is TGTGCCAGTAGTCCGAGGCGGTCAGGGTACGAGCAGTACTTC.

The sample holds one count of this clone. The rearrangement joins TRBV15 to TRBJ2-2, with 8 nucleotides matching TRBD1. CDR1 is LNHNV and CDR2 is YYDKDF in the germline V gene (reference sequence). This CDR3 has 16 amino acids. The ends lost 8 bases at V and 4 bases at J; junction bases unmatched: 12. The chain's CDR3 is CATLNPDRAGTGELFF. CDR3 DNA: TGTGCCACCCTAAACCCGGACAGGGCGGGCACCGGGGAGCTGTTTTTT.

V gene TRBV4-2 combines with J gene TRBJ2-4; 7 bases fit TRBD2. The trim removed 0 bases at V and 7 bases at J, leaving 9 bases unmatched. The CDR3 totals 16 residues. Germline V gives CDR1 LGHNA, CDR2 YNFKEQ. The CDR3 bases are TGTGCCAGCAGCCAAGATACGGGGGGTCCAGGGAACATTCAGTACTTC. Translation gives CASSQDTGGPGNIQYF.

V gene TRBV28 combines with J gene TRBJ1-3; tentative D call: TRBD1 (5 bases). CDR1 MDHEN and CDR2 SYDVKM come from the germline V gene. The ends were cut back, 7 bases at V and 4 bases at J, with 14 bases in the middle. The CDR3 is 14 residues long. For the CDR3, the DNA is TGTGCCAGCATCTCGGGGGGAGCAGGAAACACCATATATTTT. It encodes CASISGGAGNTIYF.

The V call is TRBV28, the J call TRBJ2-7; 9 nucleotides align to TRBD2. V was clipped by 3 bases and J by 5 bases; unmatched bases: 11. CDR1 is MDHEN and CDR2 is SYDVKM in the germline V gene. CDR3 length equals 16 residues. The CDR3 DNA is TGTGCCAGCAGTTTTTCTAGTTTTAGCGGGAGCGACGAGCAGTACTTC. It specifies CASSFSSFSGSDEQYF.

The rearrangement uses TRBV7-3 and TRBJ1-1; D possibly corresponds to TRBD1 (6 bases). CDR3 length equals 13 residues. V was pared by 5 bases and J by 10 bases, with 17 bases between. Germline assignment: CDR1 SGHTA and CDR2 FQGTGA. In DNA form, the CDR3 reads TGTGCCAGCAGCCCAGGGGCCGGTCTCGGAGCTTTCTTT. The encoded protein is CASSPGAGLGAFF.

The chain carries TRBV4-3 and TRBJ2-1, with D perhaps matching TRBD2 (5 bases). Germline CDR1 LGHNA, CDR2 YSLEER. This CDR3 has 15 amino acids. Trimming took 0 bases from V and 3 from J, leaving 9 bases between them. The CDR3 DNA sequence: TGCGCCAGCAGCCAAGATGCCGGGATCTACAATGAGCAGTTCTTC. This sequence encodes CASSQDAGIYNEQFF.

The chain has TRBV6-6 and TRBJ2-2; 7 bases agree with TRBD2. Germline V gene lookup returns CDR1 MNHNY and CDR2 SVGAGI (reference sequence). J gave up 7 bases and V 9 bases, and 8 bases lay outside the gene matches. The CDR3 loop spans 13 amino acids. CDR3 protein: CARGGSKDGELFF. The DNA of the CDR3 is TGTGCCAGAGGCGGGAGCAAAGACGGGGAGCTGTTTTTT.